Listed here are 31 T cell receptor beta chains from one sample, sequenced in a study of shared clonotypes between healthy human individuals. Some clones are missing from TCRdb's copy, which holds only in-frame ones; the method was immunoSEQ multiplex PCR. The sample contains 2,100,000 or so clones, more than 90% of which appear only once. The sequencing sample was made of naive CD4+ T cells sorted from blood. Noted subset: CD45RA+ positively selected. The source of these receptors is a man aged 18-30 years in good health.

With respect to this clone: Within the sample, other DNA sequences also encode this same CDR3. The chain carries TRBV6-1 and TRBJ1-1; D unresolved. This CDR3 spans 14 amino acids. With 1 base removed from V and 1 base from J, the gap between germline ends came to 7 bases. Looked up from germline, CDR1 is MNHNS and CDR2 is SASEGT. The CDR3 DNA sequence: TGTGCCAGCAGTGAAGGAGCAGCGAACACTGAAGCTTTCTTT. The encoded protein is CASSEGAANTEAFF.

The chain has TRBV4-3 and TRBJ1-4, with D possibly being TRBD1 (6 bases). CDR1 and CDR2 from the germline V gene are LGHNA and YSLEER. This CDR3 has 14 residues. Trimming left V 1 base short and J 5 bases short, with 8 bases between. In DNA form, the CDR3 reads TGCGCCAGCAGCCAAGGACAGGTCAATGAAAAACTGTTTTTT. Amino acid sequence: CASSQGQVNEKLFF.

The chain joins TRBV25-1 to TRBJ2-5, with 8 bases identical to TRBD1. V was clipped by 2 bases and J by 3 bases; unmatched bases: 5. In germline, CDR1 is MGHDK, CDR2 SYGVNS. This CDR3 region has 15 residues. CDR3 nucleotides: TGTGCCAGCAGTGAACTGGGACAGGAGAAAGAGACCCAGTACTTC. It translates to CASSELGQEKETQYF.

The V and J genes are TRBV19 and TRBJ2-7; D ambiguous. The CDR3 has 15 residues. V shed 3 bases and J shed 0 bases, with 12 bases lying between them. Germline assignment: CDR1 LNHDA and CDR2 SQIVND (reference sequence). DNA for the CDR3: TGTGCCAGTAGTATCTCCGGCAGGAGCTCCTACGAGCAGTACTTC. Its protein is CASSISGRSSYEQYF.

About this clone itself: This CDR3 is also generated by other DNA sequences in the sample. The rearrangement uses TRBV5-4 and TRBJ1-1; 8 bases match TRBD1. The V and J ends lost 2 bases and 2 bases, in that order; junction bases with no gene match: 2. The CDR3 consists of 14 residues. Germline loops: CDR1 SGHNT, CDR2 YYREEE (reference sequence). CDR3 sequence reads: CASSFPGGNTEAFF. The CDR3 bases are TGTGCCAGCAGCTTCCCAGGGGGCAACACTGAAGCTTTCTTT.

The sample holds one count of this clone. The CDR3 region is CASSRGASSYEQYF. DNA for the CDR3: TGTGCCAGCAGCCGAGGAGCGAGCTCCTACGAGCAGTACTTC. The chain employs TRBV14 and TRBJ2-7; D is unresolved. Germline loops: CDR1 SGHDN, CDR2 FVKESK. V was trimmed by 4 bases and J by 0 bases, leaving 10 bases between them. This CDR3 is 14 amino acids long.

The chain carries TRBV6-1 and TRBJ2-3; 9 bases match TRBD2. CDR3 length: 15 residues. Germline V CDR1 and CDR2: MNHNS, SASEGT. After removal of 3 bases from V and 2 bases from J, the junction contained 3 bases not matched to a gene. CDR3 nucleotide sequence: TGTGCCAGCAGTGACCTAGCGGGGCTCACAGATACGCAGTATTTT. This codes for CASSDLAGLTDTQYF.

The chain employs TRBV27 and TRBJ2-1; TRBD2 matches at 11 bases. The germline gives CDR1 MNHEY, CDR2 SMNVEV (reference sequence). The CDR3 covers 21 residues. J lost 0 bases, V lost 5 bases, and 18 bases had no gene match. The CDR3 nucleotides read TGTGCCAGCAGTCCTCGGCGGAGGACTAGCGGGTACTTTTCCTCCTACAATGAGCAGTTCTTC. Protein product: CASSPRRRTSGYFSSYNEQFF.

The chain uses TRBV11-2 and TRBJ1-5; D gene ambiguous. V was shortened by 1 base and J by 0 bases, with 16 bases between the two germline ends. This CDR3 region has 18 residues. The germline V gene has CDR1 SGHAT and CDR2 FQNNGV. CDR3 loop: CASSLGKGMGYSNQPQHF. In DNA form, the CDR3 reads TGTGCCAGCAGCTTAGGGAAGGGCATGGGATATAGCAATCAGCCCCAGCATTTT.

For this clone: Distinct nucleotide sequences in the sample also encode this CDR3. The rearrangement links TRBV5-4 to TRBJ2-5, with a tentative D call TRBD2 (6 bases). From germline, CDR1 is SGHNT and CDR2 YYREEE (reference sequence). With 7 bases removed from V and 1 base from J, the gap between germline ends came to 11 bases. There are 13 residues in the CDR3. Here the CDR3 reads CASSGGAQETQYF. The CDR3 DNA follows: TGTGCCAGCTCCGGAGGGGCCCAAGAGACCCAGTACTTC.

The chain couples TRBV19 to TRBJ2-7; weak D call: TRBD1 (6 bases). The CDR3 spans 15 residues. Germline V CDR1 and CDR2: LNHDA, SQIVND (reference sequence). V was pared by 4 bases and J by 3 bases, with 16 bases between. In DNA, the CDR3 is TGTGCCAGTAGTAAACAGGGAACCCCCCTCTACGAGCAGTACTTC. Residues: CASSKQGTPLYEQYF.

The chain recombines TRBV10-2 with TRBJ1-1; 7 bases fit TRBD1. Germline V gives CDR1 WSHSY, CDR2 SAAADI. The CDR3 loop spans 15 amino acids. The ends lost 6 bases at V and 0 bases at J; junction bases unmatched: 7. The CDR3 region has the DNA TGCGCCAGCAGGGGGACAGCCTTCATGAACACTGAAGCTTTCTTT. As protein: CASRGTAFMNTEAFF.

Concerning this clone: The sample contains more than one DNA sequence encoding this CDR3. The chain combines TRBV30 with TRBJ1-2, with unresolved D. Germline V gene data show CDR1 as GTSNPN and CDR2 as SVGIG (reference sequence). The CDR3 contains 11 residues. The V and J ends lost 0 bases and 4 bases respectively, with 3 bases between them. In nucleotides, the CDR3 is TGTGCCTGGAGTGTACGCTATGGCTACACCTTC. This gives the protein CAWSVRYGYTF.

This chain joins TRBV6-1 and TRBJ2-2; TRBD2 might be the D (6 bases). V was pared by 6 bases and J by 6 bases, with 11 bases between. CDR3 size: 13 residues. The V gene's germline CDR1 is MNHNS and CDR2 SASEGT. The CDR3 region is CASRGTGAGELFF. Here the CDR3 DNA reads TGTGCCAGCAGGGGGACGGGAGCCGGGGAGCTGTTTTTT.

The V and J genes are TRBV19 and TRBJ2-7; 7 bases line up with TRBD2. The germline CDR1 and CDR2 sequences are LNHDA and SQIVND (reference sequence). The CDR3 has 14 amino acids. J lost 2 bases, V lost 3 bases, and 4 bases had no gene match. For the CDR3, the DNA is TGTGCCAGTAGTATGGCGGGAGTTCCCTACGAGCAGTACTTC. Amino acid sequence: CASSMAGVPYEQYF.

This clone was observed once. This chain links TRBV5-4 with TRBJ2-5, with D perhaps matching TRBD2 (5 bases). Between the trimmed V and J ends, which lost 3 bases and 1 base, there was a span of 16 bases. This CDR3 contains 16 residues. Germline assignment: CDR1 SGHNT and CDR2 YYREEE (reference sequence). The CDR3, as DNA: TGTGCCAGCAGCTCATCGCCCGACTACCTCCAAGAGACCCAGTACTTC. Translated: CASSSSPDYLQETQYF.

Here the CDR3 reads CSVESFSRGNGEQYF. The CDR3 DNA reads TGCAGCGTTGAATCATTTTCTCGCGGGAACGGCGAGCAGTACTTC. The rearrangement joins TRBV29-1 to TRBJ2-7, with D perhaps TRBD2 (6 bases). V dropped 2 bases and J dropped 6 bases, with 20 bases sitting between them. Looked up from germline, CDR1 is SQVTM and CDR2 is ANQGSEA. The CDR3 length is 15 residues.

This clone appeared once. The genes are TRBV19 and TRBJ2-2; no definite D call. CDR1 and CDR2 from the germline V gene are LNHDA and SQIVND (reference sequence). The CDR3 runs to 12 residues. V lost 5 bases and J lost 8, with 9 bases in between. The CDR3 region is CASSLRVGELFF. The CDR3 bases are TGTGCCAGTAGTTTAAGGGTGGGGGAGCTGTTTTTT.

There are a few counts of this clone. This sequence joins TRBV7-6 and TRBJ1-3, with D possibly being TRBD1 (5 bases). Germline CDR1 reads SGHVS; CDR2 reads FNYEAQ. The CDR3 sequence is 15 residues long. With 5 bases removed from V and 0 bases from J, the gap between germline ends came to 11 bases. This CDR3 reads CASSSQGNSGNTIYF. In nucleotides, the CDR3 is TGTGCCAGCAGCAGTCAGGGTAACTCTGGAAACACCATATATTTT.

V gene TRBV5-1 combines with J gene TRBJ2-3; 11 nucleotides agree with TRBD2. The J segment lost 4 bases and the V segment lost 7 bases, leaving 11 bases of the junction unmatched. Germline CDR1 and CDR2: SGHRS and YFSETQ. CDR3 size: 16 residues. The CDR3 region is CASSRSGGALSDTQYF. In nucleotides, the CDR3 is TGCGCCAGCTCCCGTAGCGGGGGGGCCCTATCAGATACGCAGTATTTT. The variable domain in full, with the rest retrieved from reference TRBV5-1 and TRBJ2-3, is KAGVTQTPRYLIKTRGQQVTLSCSPISGHRSVSWYQQTPGQGLQFLFEYFSETQRNKGNFPGRFSGRQFSNSRSEMNVSTLELGDSALYLCASSRSGGALSDTQYFGPGTRLTVL.

The V call is TRBV7-6, the J call TRBJ2-1; 7 bases map to TRBD2. Germline V gene lookup returns CDR1 SGHVS and CDR2 FNYEAQ. V lost 8 bases to trimming and J lost 0 bases; unmatched junction nucleotides: 10. The CDR3 runs 16 residues. CDR3 amino acids: CASQAGGGVSYNEQFF. DNA for the CDR3: TGTGCCAGCCAAGCGGGCGGGGGAGTCTCCTACAATGAGCAGTTCTTC.

This clone was seen only once. The chain carries TRBV5-4 and TRBJ1-1; no clear D. The CDR3 extends over 13 amino acids. Trimming stripped 0 bases from V and 3 bases from J, with 6 bases between. The germline CDR1 and CDR2 sequences are SGHNT and YYREEE (reference sequence). The CDR3 DNA follows: TGTGCCAGCAGCTTGGATGGGTACACTGAAGCTTTCTTT. Encoded protein: CASSLDGYTEAFF.

The chain recombines TRBV27 with TRBJ1-1, with D unresolved. The V end was cut by 4 bases, the J end by 1 base, with 13 bases between. The CDR3 is 15 residues long. Per the germline V gene, CDR1 is MNHEY and CDR2 is SMNVEV (reference sequence). Here the CDR3 reads CASSSNWGTNTEAFF. For the CDR3, the DNA is TGTGCCAGCAGTTCCAATTGGGGTACGAACACTGAAGCTTTCTTT.

For the CDR3, the DNA is TGTGCCAGCAGCTTTGGGGGGTGGGGTGCGTATGGCTACACCTTC. Protein sequence: CASSFGGWGAYGYTF. V and J are TRBV11-2 and TRBJ1-2; tentative D call: TRBD1 (5 bases). Per germline, CDR1 SGHAT and CDR2 FQNNGV. The CDR3 totals 15 residues. V lost 3 bases and J lost 5, with 16 bases in between.

The chain couples TRBV2 to TRBJ2-7; no clear D gene. The CDR3 is made up of 15 amino acids. Germline loops: CDR1 SNHLY, CDR2 FYNNEI. The V gene lost 0 bases and the J gene lost 3 bases, with 12 bases spanning the gap. This chain's CDR3 is CASSEAPSESYEQYF. In nucleotides, the CDR3 is TGTGCCAGCAGTGAAGCCCCCTCCGAGAGCTACGAGCAGTACTTC.

In nucleotides, the CDR3 is TGTGCCAGTGTGGGGACATCGCCCGAGCAGTACTTC. Translated, it gives CASVGTSPEQYF. V usage is TRBV19 and J usage is TRBJ2-7; possibly TRBD1 for D (6 bases). Germline V gene sequence: CDR1 LNHDA, CDR2 SQIVND (reference sequence). The CDR3 has 12 amino acids. V lost 8 bases, J lost 6 bases, and 14 bases lay in between. Drawing the rest from reference TRBV19 and TRBJ2-7, the complete variable domain is DGGITQSPKYLFRKEGQNVTLSCEQNLNHDAMYWYRQDPGQGLRLIYYSQIVNDFQKGDIAEGYSVSREKKESFPLTVTSAQKNPTAFYLCASVGTSPEQYFGPGTRLTVT.

This clone was found a few times. The chain employs TRBV9 and TRBJ2-7; possibly TRBD1 for D (6 bases). The CDR3 consists of 14 residues. The V end lost 0 bases, the J end lost 2 bases, and 9 bases lay between the germline ends. CDR1 is SGDLS, CDR2 YYNGEE, per germline. CDR3 loop: CASSVAWGPYEQYF. The CDR3 DNA follows: TGTGCCAGCAGCGTAGCTTGGGGGCCCTACGAGCAGTACTTC.

In regard to this clone: Within the sample, other DNA sequences also encode this same CDR3. This sequence joins TRBV11-3 and TRBJ2-3; D unclear. V was pared by 3 bases and J by 0 bases, with 1 base between. Germline V gives CDR1 SGHNT, CDR2 YENEEA. The CDR3 is made up of 12 amino acids. CDR3 loop: CASSFSTDTQYF. The CDR3 bases are TGTGCCAGCAGCTTCAGCACAGATACGCAGTATTTT.

The chain recombines TRBV19 with TRBJ1-2, with D hard to call. V was trimmed by 3 bases and J by 0 bases, leaving 14 bases between them. The CDR3 length is 16 residues. CDR1 is LNHDA, CDR2 SQIVND, per germline (reference sequence). CDR3 protein: CASSILGLNANYGYTF. The CDR3 coding sequence is TGTGCCAGTAGTATCCTCGGGCTAAACGCTAACTATGGCTACACCTTC.

This chain connects TRBV6-1 to TRBJ2-3; possibly TRBD1 for D (6 bases). This CDR3 is 18 amino acids long. Trimming shortened V by 2 bases and J by 0 bases, and 18 bases separated the two germline ends. The germline CDR1 and CDR2 sequences are MNHNS and SASEGT. The CDR3 DNA follows: TGTGCCAGCAGTGAAATGCTTTGGACAGAAAAGAGCACAGATACGCAGTATTTT. It translates to CASSEMLWTEKSTDTQYF.

This chain connects TRBV30 to TRBJ2-7, with D unresolved. This CDR3 comprises 13 residues. The V and J ends lost 1 base and 2 bases respectively, with 9 bases between them. Germline V lookup: CDR1 GTSNPN, CDR2 SVGIG (reference sequence). The CDR3 nucleotides are TGTGCCTGGAGTGCTGCCAGCGCCTACGAGCAGTACTTC. This translates into CAWSAASAYEQYF.